This T cell receptor beta chain was documented in a study of cytomegalovirus exposure and HLA in healthy donors. About the research overall: The 95 to 150 validation repertoires used a platform that matched the one used for the approximately 670 first-cohort repertoires, as a later analysis reported.

This clone was picked up a small number of times. What it recognizes is unknown. TCRdb's copy holds only in-frame clones and misses some; the assay was immunoSEQ multiplex PCR. The profile shows around 150,000 clones, approximately 84% of them singletons. The CDR3 has 14 residues. Losses at the gene ends were 3 bases for V and 7 bases for J; bases not matched to a gene: 4. Germline CDR1 is SGHTA and CDR2 is FQGTGA. Study-level findings and limits: Subsequent analysis of the approximately 110 validation repertoires found a tendency for first-cohort TCR clusters to co-occur.

This clonotype was obtained from a man younger than 40 in good health and CMV-seropositive. The rearrangement joins TRBV7-3 to TRBJ2-1; 9 bases are a match to TRBD2. The sequencing input was PBMCs. CDR3 sequence reads: CASSFLAGRNEQFF. CDR3 DNA sequence: TGTGCCAGCAGCTTTCTAGCGGGACGGAATGAGCAGTTCTTC. The full variable domain, in which reference TRBV7-3 and TRBJ2-1 provide the parts outside the CDR3, is GAGVSQTPSNKVTEKGKYVELRCDPISGHTALYWYRQSLGQGPEFLIYFQGTGAADDSGLPNDRFFAVRPEGSVSTLKIQRTERGDSAVYLCASSFLAGRNEQFFGPGTRLTVL.